The 17 T cell receptor beta chains below come from one sample, sequenced in a study of control samples from healthy donors and cancer patients. The table came from immunoSEQ multiplex PCR; TCRdb's copy has only in-frame clones and leaves some out. The sample gives some 120,000 clones, around 89% of which show up once; 2% to 3% is in the top ten. Sequencing input: blood. Receptor source: a woman in her 70s in good health.

The gene calls are TRBV12-3 or TRBV12-4 and TRBJ1-1; D is unclear. Trimming removed 3 bases at V and 9 bases at J, with 11 bases between. The CDR3 loop spans 12 amino acids. The CDR3 region is CASSFPGVQAFF. CDR3 bases: TGTGCCAGCAGTTTTCCTGGGGTTCAAGCTTTCTTT.

The V gene is TRBV21-1, the J gene TRBJ2-7; TRBD1 is the table's D call and was not checked against the DNA. TRBV21-1 is reported as a pseudogene. The CDR3 contains 14 residues. For the CDR3, the DNA is TGTGCCAGCAGCAAAGAGGACAGGGGTTACGAGCAGTACTTC. This encodes CASSKEDRGYEQYF.

This chain uses TRBV29-1 with TRBJ1-2, with D unresolved. The V end was cut by 7 bases, the J end by 4 bases, with 10 bases between. The CDR3 contains 11 residues. Looked up from germline, CDR1 is SQVTM and CDR2 is ANQGSEA. The chain's CDR3 is CSGRSSYGYTF. The CDR3, as DNA: TGCAGCGGGCGGAGTAGCTATGGCTACACCTTC. Combining the CDR3 with reference TRBV29-1 and TRBJ1-2 gives the whole variable domain SAVISQKPSRDICQRGTSLTIQCQVDSQVTMMFWYRQQPGQSLTLIATANQGSEATYESGFVIDKFPISRPNLTFSTLTVSNMSPEDSSIYLCSGRSSYGYTFGSGTRLTVV.

The CDR3: CAISVRGASTDTQYF. CDR3 bases: TGTGCCATCAGTGTGCGGGGGGCAAGCACAGATACGCAGTATTTT. J is TRBJ2-3 and V is TRBV10-3; 8 bases align to TRBD2. Germline CDR1 ENHRY, CDR2 SYGVKD. Trimming at V came to 4 bases and at J to 0 bases, leaving 3 bases not matched to a gene. The CDR3 loop spans 15 amino acids.

The CDR3 DNA sequence: TGTGCCAGCAGTTTAGAAGGGGGTTATGGAAACACCATATATTTT. Encoded protein: CASSLEGGYGNTIYF. The chain is built from TRBV27 and TRBJ1-3; the D gene is possibly TRBD1 (6 bases). Germline V lookup: CDR1 MNHEY, CDR2 SMNVEV (reference sequence). CDR3 length: 15 amino acids. V gave up 2 bases and J gave up 3 bases, with 11 bases separating them.

V usage is TRBV19 and J usage is TRBJ1-4; D is unresolved. This CDR3 contains 13 residues. V lost 9 bases to trimming and J lost 7 bases, with 15 bases between them. CDR1 is LNHDA and CDR2 is SQIVND in the germline V gene (reference sequence). CDR3 protein: CASRTAGFEKLFF. CDR3 coding DNA: TGTGCCAGCAGAACGGCGGGGTTTGAAAAACTGTTTTTT.

The chain couples TRBV15 to TRBJ2-3; 7 positions agree with TRBD2. CDR3 length: 15 residues. The ends lost 4 bases at V and 1 base at J; junction bases unmatched: 5. In germline, CDR1 is LNHNV, CDR2 YYDKDF (reference sequence). This chain's CDR3 is CATSNRDYGTDTQYF. The CDR3 nucleotides are TGTGCCACCAGCAACCGGGACTATGGCACAGATACGCAGTATTTT.

Details on this clone: At one end, the junction sequence differs from germline, possibly due to a read error. This chain uses TRBV9 with TRBJ2-2; 8 positions match TRBD2. Germline values: CDR1 SGDLS, CDR2 YYNGEE. This CDR3 spans 11 amino acids. The CDR3 reads CARGGPGELFF. The CDR3 coding sequence is TGCGCCCGGGGGGGGCCCGGGGAGCTGTTTTTT.

The V gene is TRBV5-5, the J gene TRBJ1-2; D uncertain. CDR3 length: 12 amino acids. V lost 4 bases to trimming and J lost 8 bases, with 12 bases between them. Looked up from germline, CDR1 is SGHKS and CDR2 is YYEKEE (reference sequence). The CDR3 DNA reads TGTGCCAGCAGCCCGGACCCGAGGGGCTACACCTTC. Translated, it gives CASSPDPRGYTF.

This rearrangement joins TRBV6-2 or TRBV6-3 to TRBJ1-1, with a weak D call TRBD1 (5 bases). V was pared by 0 bases and J by 7 bases, with 18 bases between. Germline CDR1 and CDR2: MNHEY and SVGEGT. The CDR3 extends over 16 amino acids. The CDR3 sequence is CASSYSTEEGTIEAFF. CDR3 sequence (DNA): TGTGCCAGCAGTTACTCGACAGAGGAGGGAACGATTGAAGCTTTCTTT.

This chain uses TRBV6-1 with TRBJ1-4, with 7 positions matching TRBD1. Trimming took 0 bases from V and 10 from J; bases not matched to a gene: 8. CDR3 length: 15 residues. Germline CDR1 and CDR2: MNHNS and SASEGT. Here the CDR3 reads CASSEAQRGRGKLFF. CDR3 sequence (DNA): TGTGCCAGCAGTGAAGCGCAGAGGGGGCGGGGAAAACTGTTTTTT.

J is TRBJ1-6 and V is TRBV9; D remains unclear. Per germline, CDR1 SGDLS and CDR2 YYNGEE. The CDR3 runs to 16 residues. Trimming shortened V by 0 bases and J by 0 bases, and 7 bases separated the two germline ends. The CDR3, as DNA: TGTGCCAGCAGCGTAGCACAGAGCTCCTATAATTCACCCCTCCACTTT. It specifies CASSVAQSSYNSPLHF.

The chain has TRBV4-3 and TRBJ2-1; D call uncertain. Germline values: CDR1 LGHNA, CDR2 YSLEER. V gave up 0 bases and J gave up 5 bases, with 11 bases separating them. CDR3 length: 15 residues. The CDR3 here is CASSQDLRGNNEQFF. CDR3 bases: TGCGCCAGCAGCCAAGATCTGCGAGGTAACAATGAGCAGTTCTTC.

The J gene is TRBJ2-7, the V gene TRBV5-1; maybe TRBD2 (5 bases). V lost 4 bases and J 1 base, leaving 9 bases between the germline ends. Germline CDR1 and CDR2: SGHRS and YFSETQ. CDR3 length: 13 residues. The DNA for the CDR3 is TGCGCCAGCAGCCCGGGGTCATCCTACGAGCAGTACTTC. Translating gives CASSPGSSYEQYF.

This chain connects TRBV19 to TRBJ1-5, with D possibly being TRBD1 (5 bases). The CDR3 loop spans 18 amino acids. Germline V gene lookup returns CDR1 LNHDA and CDR2 SQIVND (reference sequence). The V end lost 5 bases, the J end lost 0 bases, and 20 bases lay between the germline ends. CDR3: CASSEPGWVAVSNQPQHF. The CDR3, as DNA: TGTGCCAGTAGTGAACCAGGGTGGGTAGCGGTTAGCAATCAGCCCCAGCATTTT.

The genes are TRBV28 and TRBJ1-2; a weak D match, TRBD1 (5 bases). V was shortened by 7 bases and J by 4 bases, with 13 bases between the two germline ends. The CDR3 sequence is 13 residues long. Germline loops: CDR1 MDHEN, CDR2 SYDVKM. CDR3 region: CASTYGTRYGYTF. CDR3 in DNA: TGTGCCAGCACCTATGGGACGCGCTATGGCTACACCTTC.

The chain carries TRBV20-1 and TRBJ1-4; TRBD1 matches at 7 bases. The CDR3 extends over 14 amino acids. J gave up 8 bases and V 3 bases, and 9 bases lay outside the gene matches. The V gene's germline CDR1 is DFQATT and CDR2 SNEGSKA (reference sequence). CDR3 bases: TGCAGTGCTAGTCCCGGGACAGCCAACGAAAAACTGTTTTTT. This encodes CSASPGTANEKLFF.